This TCR beta chain was captured by sequencing in a study of cytomegalovirus exposure and HLA in healthy donors. Study results and limitations: The tendency of first-cohort TCR clusters to co-occur in the 110 or so validation repertoires emerged from a later analysis. The classifier reportedly diagnosed cytomegalovirus status with high sensitivity and specificity. Listed as cytomegalovirus-associated were over 150 TCR beta chains. In vitro experiments confirmed that a few CMV-associated chains were specific for CMV antigens.

Measured with immunoSEQ multiplex PCR; TCRdb has only the in-frame clones, and not every one. The sample yields fewer than 120,000 clones, 88% seen once. Comment on this clone: Antigen specificity is unknown.

The origin of this receptor is a woman aged 25 to 39 in good health and CMV-seropositive. The sample taken for sequencing was PBMCs.

In DNA form, the CDR3 reads TGTGCCAGCAGCTTTGGACAGGGGAATTCACCCCTCCACTTT. Translating gives CASSFGQGNSPLHF. The gene calls are TRBV7-9 and TRBJ1-6; 9 bases match TRBD1. This CDR3 is built from 14 residues. V gave up 3 bases and J gave up 7 bases; unmatched junction bases: 1. CDR1 SEHNR and CDR2 FQNEAQ come from the germline V gene (reference sequence).